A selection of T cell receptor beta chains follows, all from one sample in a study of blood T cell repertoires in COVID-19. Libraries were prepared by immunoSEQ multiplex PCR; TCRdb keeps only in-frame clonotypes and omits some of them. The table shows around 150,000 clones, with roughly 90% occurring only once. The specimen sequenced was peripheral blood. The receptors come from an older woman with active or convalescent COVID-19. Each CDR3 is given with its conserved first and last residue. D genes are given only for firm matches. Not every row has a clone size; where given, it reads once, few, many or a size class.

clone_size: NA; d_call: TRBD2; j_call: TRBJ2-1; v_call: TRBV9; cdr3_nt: TGTGCCAGCAGCGGAGCGGGGGGCTCCTACAATGAGCAGTTCTTC; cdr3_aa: CASSGAGGSYNEQFF
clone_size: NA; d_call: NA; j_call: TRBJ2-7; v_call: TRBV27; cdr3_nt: TGTGCCAGCAGTGGCACAGTACTCACCTACGAGCAGTACTTC; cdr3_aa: CASSGTVLTYEQYF
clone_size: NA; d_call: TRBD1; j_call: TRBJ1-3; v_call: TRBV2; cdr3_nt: TGTGCCAGCAGCCGGGACAGGGTAGACACCATATATTTT; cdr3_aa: CASSRDRVDTIYF
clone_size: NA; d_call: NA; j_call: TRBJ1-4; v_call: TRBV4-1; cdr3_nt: TGCGCCAGCAGCCCGGTGGACAGAATAAATGAAAAACTGTTTTTT; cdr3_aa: CASSPVDRINEKLFF
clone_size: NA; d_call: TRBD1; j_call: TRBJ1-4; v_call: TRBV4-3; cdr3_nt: TGCGCCAGCAGCCAAGAATACTCCGGGACAGGTAGTCTGAATGAAAAACTGTTTTTT; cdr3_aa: CASSQEYSGTGSLNEKLFF
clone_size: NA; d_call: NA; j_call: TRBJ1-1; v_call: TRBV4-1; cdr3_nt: TGCGCCAGCAGCCAATCGGTGAACACTGAAGCTTTCTTT; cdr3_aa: CASSQSVNTEAFF
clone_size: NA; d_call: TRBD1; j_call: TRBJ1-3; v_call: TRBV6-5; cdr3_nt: TGTGCCAGCAGACCTACAGGGGGCGCCGGGGACACCATATATTTT; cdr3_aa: CASRPTGGAGDTIYF
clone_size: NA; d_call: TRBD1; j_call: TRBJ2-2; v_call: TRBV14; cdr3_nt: TGTGCCAGCAGTCTTTACCGGGACAGGGAAGGGTTCGGGGAGCTGTTTTTT; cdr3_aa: CASSLYRDREGFGELFF
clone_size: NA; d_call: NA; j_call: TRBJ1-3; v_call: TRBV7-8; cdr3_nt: TGTGCCAGCAGCTCTCAGGGTGGGGATGGAAACACCATATATTTT; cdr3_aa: CASSSQGGDGNTIYF
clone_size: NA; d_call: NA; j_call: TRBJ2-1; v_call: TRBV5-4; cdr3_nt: TGTGCCAGCAGCCTGGGGGGGACAGGAATCTACAATGAGCAGTTCTTC; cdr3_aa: CASSLGGTGIYNEQFF
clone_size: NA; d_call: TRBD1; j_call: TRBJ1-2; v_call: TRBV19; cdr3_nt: TGTGCCAGTAGGCGACAGGGTATTAACTATGGCTACACCTTC; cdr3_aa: CASRRQGINYGYTF
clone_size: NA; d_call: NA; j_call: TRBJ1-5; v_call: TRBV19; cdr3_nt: TGTGCCAGTAGTGGACTCCGCCGCGGGGGTGGACAGCCCCAGCATTTT; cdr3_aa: CASSGLRRGGGQPQHF
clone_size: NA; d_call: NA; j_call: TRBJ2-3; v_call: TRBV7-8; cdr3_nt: TGTGCCAGCAGCTTCGTCGCAGGCCGCACAGATACGCAGTATTTT; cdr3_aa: CASSFVAGRTDTQYF
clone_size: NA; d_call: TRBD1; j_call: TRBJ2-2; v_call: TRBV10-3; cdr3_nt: TGTGCCATCAGTGAGTCAACAGGGGCCCCCGGGGAGCTGTTTTTT; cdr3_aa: CAISESTGAPGELFF
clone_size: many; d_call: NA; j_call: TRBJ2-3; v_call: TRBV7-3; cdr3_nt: TGTGCCAGCAGCTCCGTAAGCACAGATACGCAGTATTTT; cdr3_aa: CASSSVSTDTQYF
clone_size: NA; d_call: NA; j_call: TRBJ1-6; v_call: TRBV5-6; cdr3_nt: TGTGCCAGCAGCGCCGACAGGCGCAATTCACCCCTCCACTTT; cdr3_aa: CASSADRRNSPLHF
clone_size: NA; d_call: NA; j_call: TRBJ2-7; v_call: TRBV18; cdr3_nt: TGTGCCAGCTCACCCACAGGGGGGGTCTCCTACGAGCAGTACTTC; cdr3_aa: CASSPTGGVSYEQYF
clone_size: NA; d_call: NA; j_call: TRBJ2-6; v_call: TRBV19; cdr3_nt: TGTGCCAGTAGTATAGCCTCCTCTGGGGCCAACGTCCTGACTTTC; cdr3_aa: CASSIASSGANVLTF
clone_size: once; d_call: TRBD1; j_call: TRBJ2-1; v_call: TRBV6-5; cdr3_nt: TGTGCCAGCAGGGGGACAGGGGGCGTGCAGTTCTTC; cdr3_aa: CASRGTGGVQFF
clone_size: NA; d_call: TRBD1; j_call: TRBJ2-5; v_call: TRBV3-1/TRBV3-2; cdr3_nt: TGTGCCAGCAGCCGACAGGGGGCGGGCGAGACCCAGTACTTC; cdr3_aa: CASSRQGAGETQYF
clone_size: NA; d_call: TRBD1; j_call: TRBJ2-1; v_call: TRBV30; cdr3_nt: TGTGCCTGGAGTAAGGGGGCCCCCTACAATGAGCAGTTCTTC; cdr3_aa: CAWSKGAPYNEQFF
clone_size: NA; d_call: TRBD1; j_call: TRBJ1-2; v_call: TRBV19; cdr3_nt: TGTGCCAGTAGTTTCGGACAGGGCGTCTCGTGGTATGGCTACACCTTC; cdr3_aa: CASSFGQGVSWYGYTF
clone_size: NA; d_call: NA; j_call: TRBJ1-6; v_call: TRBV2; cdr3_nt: TGTGCCAGCAGTGTCAGACAGCAAAATAATTCACCCCTCCACTTT; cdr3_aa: CASSVRQQNNSPLHF
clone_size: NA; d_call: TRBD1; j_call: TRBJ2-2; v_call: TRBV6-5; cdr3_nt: TGTGCCAGCAGTACAGGGGGCACCGGGGAGCTGTTTTTT; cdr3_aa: CASSTGGTGELFF
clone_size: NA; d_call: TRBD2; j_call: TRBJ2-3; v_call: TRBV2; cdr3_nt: TGTGCCAGCAGCCCCGGGACTAGCGGGGGGGAGACAGATACGCAGTATTTT; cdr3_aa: CASSPGTSGGETDTQYF
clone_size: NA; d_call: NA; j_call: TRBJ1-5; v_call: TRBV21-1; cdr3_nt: TGTGCCAGCAGCACCTACAATCAGCCCCAGCATTTT; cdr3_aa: CASSTYNQPQHF
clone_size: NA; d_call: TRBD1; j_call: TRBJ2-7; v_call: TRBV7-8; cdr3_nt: TGTGCCAGCAGCCGTCTGACAGGGGGCTCCTACGAGCAGTACTTC; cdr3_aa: CASSRLTGGSYEQYF
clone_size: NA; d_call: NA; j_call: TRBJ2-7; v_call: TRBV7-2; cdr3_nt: TGTGCCAGCAGCTTAGGGGGGACTCCTGCGCAGTACTTC; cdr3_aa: CASSLGGTPAQYF
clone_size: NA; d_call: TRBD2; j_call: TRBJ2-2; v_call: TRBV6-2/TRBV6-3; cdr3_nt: TGTGCCAGCAGTTCTCGCGGGGGGGCCGACACCGGGGAGCTGTTTTTT; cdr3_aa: CASSSRGGADTGELFF
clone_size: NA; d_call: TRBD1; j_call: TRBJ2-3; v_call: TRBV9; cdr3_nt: TGTGCCAGCACCCTACTCGGGACAGCCACAGATACGCAGTATTTT; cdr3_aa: CASTLLGTATDTQYF
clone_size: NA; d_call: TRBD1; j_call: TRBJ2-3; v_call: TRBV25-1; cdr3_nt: TGTGCCAGCAGTTGGGACAGGGGACGTGGAGATACGCAGTATTTT; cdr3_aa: CASSWDRGRGDTQYF
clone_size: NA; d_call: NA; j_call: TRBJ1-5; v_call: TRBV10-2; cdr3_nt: TGCGCCAGCAGCGGGGGAGCCGGTCAGCCCCAGCATTTT; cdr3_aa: CASSGGAGQPQHF
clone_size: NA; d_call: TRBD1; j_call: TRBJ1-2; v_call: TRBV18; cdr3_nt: TGTGCCAGCTCACCACGTCTTAGGGGGCGCGATCTTGGCTACACCTTC; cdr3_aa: CASSPRLRGRDLGYTF
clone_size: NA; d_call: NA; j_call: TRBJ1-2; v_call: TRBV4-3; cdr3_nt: TGCGCCAGCAGCCAAGAAGACGTTCGGGGGAGCTACACCTTC; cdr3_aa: CASSQEDVRGSYTF
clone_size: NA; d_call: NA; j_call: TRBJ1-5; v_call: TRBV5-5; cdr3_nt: TGTGCCAGCAGCACAGACAGGTTCAATCAGCCCCAGCATTTT; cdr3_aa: CASSTDRFNQPQHF
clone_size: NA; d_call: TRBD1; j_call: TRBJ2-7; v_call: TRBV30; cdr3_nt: TGTGCCTGGAGTCAAGGGGGCGGTTACGAGCAGTACTTC; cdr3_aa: CAWSQGGGYEQYF
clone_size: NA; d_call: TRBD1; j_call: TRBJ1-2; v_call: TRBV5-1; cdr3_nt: TGCGCCAGCAGCAAATACGACAGGGATGGCTACACCTTC; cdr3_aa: CASSKYDRDGYTF
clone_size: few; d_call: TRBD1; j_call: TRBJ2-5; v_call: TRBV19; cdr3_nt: TGTGCCAGTTCTACTTCACACCGGGACAGGGTGATGGAGACCCAGTACTTC; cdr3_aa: CASSTSHRDRVMETQYF
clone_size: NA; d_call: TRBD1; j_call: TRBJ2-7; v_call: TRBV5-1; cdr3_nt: TGCGCCAGCAGCTTCTATCCCGGGACAGGGGTGAACGAGCAGTACTTC; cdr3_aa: CASSFYPGTGVNEQYF
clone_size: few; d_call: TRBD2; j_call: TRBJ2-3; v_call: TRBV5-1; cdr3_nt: TGCGCCAGCAGCAGCTCCGCGGGGGGCTTCACAGATACGCAGTATTTT; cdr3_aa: CASSSSAGGFTDTQYF
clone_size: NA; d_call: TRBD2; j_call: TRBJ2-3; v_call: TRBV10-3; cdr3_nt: TGTGCCATCAGCCTTCCTAGCGGGGGGCAGGATACGCAGTATTTT; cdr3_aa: CAISLPSGGQDTQYF
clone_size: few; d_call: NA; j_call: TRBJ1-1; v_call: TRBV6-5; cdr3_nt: TGTGCCAGCAGGAGGGTTAAGGACACTGAAGCTTTCTTT; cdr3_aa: CASRRVKDTEAFF
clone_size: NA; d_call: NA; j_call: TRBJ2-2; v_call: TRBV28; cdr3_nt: TGTGCCAGCACCTCAGTGAACACCGGGGAGCTGTTTTTT; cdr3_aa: CASTSVNTGELFF
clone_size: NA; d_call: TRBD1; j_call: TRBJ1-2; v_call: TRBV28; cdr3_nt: TGTGCCAGCAGTTTGGGGACAGGGACGGGCTACACCTTC; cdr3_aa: CASSLGTGTGYTF
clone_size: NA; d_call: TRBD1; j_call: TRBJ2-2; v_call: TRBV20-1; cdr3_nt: TGCAGTGCTAGTCTACAGGGGGACACCGGGGAGCTGTTTTTT; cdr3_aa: CSASLQGDTGELFF
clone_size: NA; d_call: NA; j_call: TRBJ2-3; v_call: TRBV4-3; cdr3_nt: TGCGCCAGCAGCCAGTCCTACGGCGGTTACACAGATACGCAGTATTTT; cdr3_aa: CASSQSYGGYTDTQYF
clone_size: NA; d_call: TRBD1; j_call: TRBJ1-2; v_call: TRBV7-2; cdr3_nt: TGTGCCAGCAGCTTGGCCGGGACAGGGGGCTTTGGCTACACCTTC; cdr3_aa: CASSLAGTGGFGYTF
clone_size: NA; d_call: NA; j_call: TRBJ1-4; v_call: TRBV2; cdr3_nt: TGTGCCAGCAGCAAGGGGGGGTCAAATGAAAAACTGTTTTTT; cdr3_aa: CASSKGGSNEKLFF
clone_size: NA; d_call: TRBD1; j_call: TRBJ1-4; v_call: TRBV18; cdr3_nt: TGTGCCAGCTCACCACCCGTTGGGACAGGGGCGTCAACTAATGAAAAACTGTTTTTT; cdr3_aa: CASSPPVGTGASTNEKLFF
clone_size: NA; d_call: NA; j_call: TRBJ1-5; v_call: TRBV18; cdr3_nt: TGTGCCAGCTCACCATCGGGGGTGGGAAGCAATCAGCCCCAGCATTTT; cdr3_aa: CASSPSGVGSNQPQHF
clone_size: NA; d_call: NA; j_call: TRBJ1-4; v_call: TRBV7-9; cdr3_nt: TGTGCCAGCAGCTTACGGGAAGGGAATGAAAAACTGTTTTTT; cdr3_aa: CASSLREGNEKLFF
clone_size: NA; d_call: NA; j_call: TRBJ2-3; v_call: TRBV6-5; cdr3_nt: TGTGCCAGCAGTTACCGGGTCGACGGCACAGATACGCAGTATTTT; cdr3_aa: CASSYRVDGTDTQYF
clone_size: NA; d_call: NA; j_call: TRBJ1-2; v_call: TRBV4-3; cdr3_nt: TGCGCCAGCAGCCCTTACGGAGAAAACTATGGCTACACCTTC; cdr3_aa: CASSPYGENYGYTF
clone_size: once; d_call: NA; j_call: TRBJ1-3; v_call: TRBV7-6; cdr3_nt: TGTGCCAGCAGCTTAGGTCCGGGGGCTGGAAACACCATATATTTT; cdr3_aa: CASSLGPGAGNTIYF
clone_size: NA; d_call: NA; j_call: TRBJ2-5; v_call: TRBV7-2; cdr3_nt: TGTGCCAGCAGCTCAGGACATTTGCCTGGGGAGACCCAGTACTTC; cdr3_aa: CASSSGHLPGETQYF
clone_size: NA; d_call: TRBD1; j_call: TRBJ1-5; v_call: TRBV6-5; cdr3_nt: TGTGCCAGCAGTCGAGACAGGGGGGCCAATCAGCCCCAGCATTTT; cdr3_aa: CASSRDRGANQPQHF
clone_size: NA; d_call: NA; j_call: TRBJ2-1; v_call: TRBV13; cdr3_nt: TGTGCCAGCAGCGCCAACCGGGGGGCCCTCTACAATGAGCAGTTCTTC; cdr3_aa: CASSANRGALYNEQFF